The present T cell receptor (beta chain) was sequenced within a study of neoadjuvant nivolumab and ipilimumab in lung cancer. General study points: Resected tumors had greater TCR richness and clonality than uninvolved lung. Blood richness before therapy tracked richness in tumors resected after neoadjuvant therapy. Only a single major-pathologic-response sample was available for clonality analysis.

Profiling relied on immunoSEQ multiplex PCR, and the TCRdb table lists in-frame clones only, not all of them. This sample has fewer than 30,000 clones, with approximately 85% found just once. In regard to this clone: Its antigen is unidentified.

The TCR originated in an adult with non-small cell lung cancer. The material sequenced was tumor tissue, taken after neoadjuvant nivolumab, alone or with ipilimumab, at or shortly before surgery.

The CDR3 sequence: CASSESRGYNEQFF. The CDR3 nucleotides read TGCGCCAGCAGTGAGTCCAGGGGGTACAATGAGCAGTTCTTC. V usage is TRBV10-1 and J usage is TRBJ2-1; 7 bases line up with TRBD1. The germline V gene has CDR1 WNHNN and CDR2 SYGVQD (reference sequence). The CDR3 is made up of 14 amino acids. V gave up 0 bases and J gave up 4 bases; unmatched junction bases: 0.